This paragraph reports one T cell receptor beta chain. This sample was included in a study of shared clonotypes between healthy human individuals. Naive CD8 populations comprised CD45RO-negative cells positively selected for CCR7, excluding terminally differentiated effector memory CD45RA+ cells. Profiling relied on immunoSEQ multiplex PCR, and the TCRdb table lists in-frame clones only, not all of them. The sample lists about 2 million clones, approximately 94% occurring once. Trimming took off 3 bases at V and 4 bases at J, with 8 bases between the two ends. The CDR3 is 12 amino acids. The germline CDR1 and CDR2 sequences are SGHDT and YYEEEE.

Sequencing was performed on naive CD8+ T cells sorted from blood. The origin of this receptor is a man between 18 and 29 years old in good health. V usage is TRBV5-6 and J usage is TRBJ2-7, with D uncertain. CDR3 region: CASSSWGYEQYF. CDR3 sequence (DNA): TGTGCCAGCAGCTCCTGGGGTTACGAGCAGTACTTC. Drawing the rest from reference TRBV5-6 and TRBJ2-7, the complete variable domain is DAGVTQSPTHLIKTRGQQVTLRCSPKSGHDTVSWYQQALGQGPQFIFQYYEEEERQRGNFPDRFSGHQFPNYSSELNVNALLLGDSALYLCASSSWGYEQYFGPGTRLTVT.